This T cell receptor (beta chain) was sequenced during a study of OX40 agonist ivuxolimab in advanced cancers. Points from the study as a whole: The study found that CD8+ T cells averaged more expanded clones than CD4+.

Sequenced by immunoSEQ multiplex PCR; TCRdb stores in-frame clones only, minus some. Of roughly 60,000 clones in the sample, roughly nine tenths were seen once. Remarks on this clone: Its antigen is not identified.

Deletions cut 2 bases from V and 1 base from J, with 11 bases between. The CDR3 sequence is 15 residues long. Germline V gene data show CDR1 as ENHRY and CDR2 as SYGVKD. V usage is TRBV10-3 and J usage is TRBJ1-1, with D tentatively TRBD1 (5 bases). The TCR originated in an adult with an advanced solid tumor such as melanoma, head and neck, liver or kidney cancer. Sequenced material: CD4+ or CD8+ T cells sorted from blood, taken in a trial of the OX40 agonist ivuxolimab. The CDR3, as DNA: TGTGCCATCAGTGAGGATGGACACCAGAACACTGAAGCTTTCTTT. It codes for CAISEDGHQNTEAFF.